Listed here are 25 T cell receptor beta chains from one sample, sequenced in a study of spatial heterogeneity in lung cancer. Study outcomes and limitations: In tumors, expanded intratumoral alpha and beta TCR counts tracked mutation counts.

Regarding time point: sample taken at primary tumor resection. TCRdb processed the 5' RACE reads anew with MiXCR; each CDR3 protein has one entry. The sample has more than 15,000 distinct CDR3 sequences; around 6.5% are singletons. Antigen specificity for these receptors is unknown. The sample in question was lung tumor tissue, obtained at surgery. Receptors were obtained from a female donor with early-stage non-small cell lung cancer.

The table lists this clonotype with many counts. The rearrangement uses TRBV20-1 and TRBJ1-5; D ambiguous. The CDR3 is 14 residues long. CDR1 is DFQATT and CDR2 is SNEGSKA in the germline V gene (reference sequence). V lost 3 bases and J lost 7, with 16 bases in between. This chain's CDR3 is CSARSLGGFQPQHF. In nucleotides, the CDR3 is TGCAGTGCTAGGAGTCTTGGAGGGTTCCAGCCCCAGCATTTT.

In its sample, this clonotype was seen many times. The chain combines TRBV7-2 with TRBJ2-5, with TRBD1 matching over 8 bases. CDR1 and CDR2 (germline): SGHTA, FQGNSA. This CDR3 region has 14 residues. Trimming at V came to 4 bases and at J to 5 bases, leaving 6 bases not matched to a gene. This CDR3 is CASSSKTGGETQYF. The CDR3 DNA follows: TGTGCCAGCAGCTCTAAAACAGGGGGGGAGACCCAGTACTTC.

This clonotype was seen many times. CDR3 DNA sequence: TGCGCCAGCAGCCACGGGACAGGGGACACTGAAGCTTTCTTT. Translating gives CASSHGTGDTEAFF. The J gene is TRBJ1-1, the V gene TRBV4-3, with 10 bases lining up with TRBD1. The CDR3 is 14 amino acids. The V and J ends lost 3 bases and 3 bases, in that order; junction bases with no gene match: 1. Germline V lookup: CDR1 LGHNA, CDR2 YSLEER.

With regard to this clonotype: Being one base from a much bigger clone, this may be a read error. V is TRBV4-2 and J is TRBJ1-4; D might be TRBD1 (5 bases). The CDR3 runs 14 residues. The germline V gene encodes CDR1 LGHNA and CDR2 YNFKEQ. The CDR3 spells CASSQDRASEKLSF. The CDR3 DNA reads TGTGCCAGCAGCCAAGACAGGGCGAGTGAAAAACTGTCTTTT.

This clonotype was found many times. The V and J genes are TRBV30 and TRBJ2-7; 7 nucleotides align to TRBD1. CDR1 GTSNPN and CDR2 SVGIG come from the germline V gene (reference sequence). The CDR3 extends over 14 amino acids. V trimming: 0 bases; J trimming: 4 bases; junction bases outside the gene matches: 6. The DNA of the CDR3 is TGTGCCTGGAGTGTAGACAGGGTTAGGTACGAGCAGTACTTC. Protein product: CAWSVDRVRYEQYF. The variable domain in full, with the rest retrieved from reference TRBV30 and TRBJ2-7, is SQTIHQWPATLVQPVGSPLSLECTVEGTSNPNLYWYRQAAGRGLQLLFYSVGIGQISSEVPQNLSASRPQDRQFILSSKKLLLSDSGFYLCAWSVDRVRYEQYFGPGTRLTVT.

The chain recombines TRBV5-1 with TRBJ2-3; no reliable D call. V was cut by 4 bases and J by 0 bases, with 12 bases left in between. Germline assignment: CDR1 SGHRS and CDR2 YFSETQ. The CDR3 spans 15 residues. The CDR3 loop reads CASSTWTASTDTQYF. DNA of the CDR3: TGCGCCAGCAGCACATGGACGGCTAGCACAGATACGCAGTATTTT.

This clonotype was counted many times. The CDR3 loop is CASSGRTSGSYEQYF. The CDR3 DNA follows: TGTGCCAGTAGTGGAAGGACTAGCGGTTCCTACGAGCAGTACTTC. The rearrangement joins TRBV19 to TRBJ2-7; the match to TRBD2 covers 10 bases. The junction had 5 bases not matched to a gene; V was cut back by 5 bases and J by 1 base. CDR3 length: 15 amino acids. CDR1 and CDR2 (germline): LNHDA, SQIVND (reference sequence).

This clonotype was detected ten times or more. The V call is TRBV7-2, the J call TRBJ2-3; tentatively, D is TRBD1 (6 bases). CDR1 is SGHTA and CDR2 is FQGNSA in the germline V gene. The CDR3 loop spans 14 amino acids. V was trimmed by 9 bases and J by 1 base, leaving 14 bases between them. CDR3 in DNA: TGTGCCAGTGCCTACAACAGGGGCACAGATACGCAGTATTTT. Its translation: CASAYNRGTDTQYF.

The CDR3 protein is CASSFFSGTSGTSTDTQYF. The CDR3 DNA follows: TGTGCCAGCAGCTTTTTCTCCGGGACTAGCGGAACTAGCACAGATACGCAGTATTTT. The J gene is TRBJ2-3, the V gene TRBV5-4; 11 nucleotides match TRBD2. Germline V gene lookup returns CDR1 SGHNT and CDR2 YYREEE (reference sequence). This CDR3 comprises 19 residues. Trimming cost V 2 bases and J 0 bases; bases outside gene matches: 11. The whole variable domain, remainder taken from reference TRBV5-4 and TRBJ2-3, is ETGVTQSPTHLIKTRGQQVTLRCSSQSGHNTVSWYQQALGQGPQFIFQYYREEENGRGNFPPRFSGLQFPNYSSELNVNALELDDSALYLCASSFFSGTSGTSTDTQYFGPGTRLTVL.

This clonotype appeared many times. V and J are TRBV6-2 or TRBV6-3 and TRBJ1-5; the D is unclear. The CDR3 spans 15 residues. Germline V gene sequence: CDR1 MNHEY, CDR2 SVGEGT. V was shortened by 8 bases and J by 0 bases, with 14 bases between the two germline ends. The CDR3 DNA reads TGTGCCAGCGGTCACTCTGTTAATAGCAATCAGCCCCAGCATTTT. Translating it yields CASGHSVNSNQPQHF.

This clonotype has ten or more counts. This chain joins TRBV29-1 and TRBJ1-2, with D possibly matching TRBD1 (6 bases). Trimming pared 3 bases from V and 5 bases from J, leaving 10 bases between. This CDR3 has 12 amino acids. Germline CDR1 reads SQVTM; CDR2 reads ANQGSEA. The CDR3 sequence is CSVDTQGYGYTF. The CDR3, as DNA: TGCAGCGTTGATACCCAGGGGTATGGCTACACCTTC.

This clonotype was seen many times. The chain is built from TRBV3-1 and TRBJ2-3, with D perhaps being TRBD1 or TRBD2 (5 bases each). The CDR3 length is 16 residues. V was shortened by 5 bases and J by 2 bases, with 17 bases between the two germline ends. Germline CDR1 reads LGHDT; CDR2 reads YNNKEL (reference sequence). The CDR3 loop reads CASSYYGAIPTDTQYF. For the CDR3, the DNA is TGTGCCAGCAGCTACTACGGGGCTATTCCCACAGATACGCAGTATTTT.

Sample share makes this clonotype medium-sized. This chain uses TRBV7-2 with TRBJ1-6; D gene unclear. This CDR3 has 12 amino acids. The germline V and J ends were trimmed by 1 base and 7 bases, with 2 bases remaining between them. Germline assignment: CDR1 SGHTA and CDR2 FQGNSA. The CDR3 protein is CASSLGNSPLHF. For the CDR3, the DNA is TGTGCCAGCAGCTTAGGGAATTCACCCCTCCACTTT.

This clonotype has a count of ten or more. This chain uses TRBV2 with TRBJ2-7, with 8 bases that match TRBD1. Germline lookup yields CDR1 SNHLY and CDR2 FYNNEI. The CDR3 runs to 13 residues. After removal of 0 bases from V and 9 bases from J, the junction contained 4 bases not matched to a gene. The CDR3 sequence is CASSEATGVGQYF. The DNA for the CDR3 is TGTGCCAGCAGTGAAGCGACAGGGGTTGGGCAGTACTTC. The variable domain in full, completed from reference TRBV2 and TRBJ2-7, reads EPEVTQTPSHQVTQMGQEVILRCVPISNHLYFYWYRQILGQKVEFLVSFYNNEISEKSEIFDDQFSVERPDGSNFTLKIRSTKLEDSAMYFCASSEATGVGQYFGPGTRLTVT.

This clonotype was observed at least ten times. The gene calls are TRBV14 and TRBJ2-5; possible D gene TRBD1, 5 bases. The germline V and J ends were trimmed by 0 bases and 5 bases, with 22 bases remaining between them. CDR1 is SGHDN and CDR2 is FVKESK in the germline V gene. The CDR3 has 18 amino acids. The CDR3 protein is CASSQDRKGIAGGETQYF. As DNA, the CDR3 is TGTGCCAGCAGCCAAGATCGGAAGGGGATTGCCGGTGGGGAGACCCAGTACTTC.

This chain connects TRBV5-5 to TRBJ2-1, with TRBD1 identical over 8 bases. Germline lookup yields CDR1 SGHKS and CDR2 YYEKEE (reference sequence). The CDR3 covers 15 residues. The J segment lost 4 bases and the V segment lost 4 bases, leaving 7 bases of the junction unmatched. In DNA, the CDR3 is TGTGCCAGCAGCGTCACCGGGACAGGTTACAATGAGCAGTTCTTC. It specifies CASSVTGTGYNEQFF. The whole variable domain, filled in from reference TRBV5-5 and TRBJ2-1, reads DAGVTQSPTHLIKTRGQQVTLRCSPISGHKSVSWYQQVLGQGPQFIFQYYEKEERGRGNFPDRFSARQFPNYSSELNVNALLLGDSALYLCASSVTGTGYNEQFFGPGTRLTVL.

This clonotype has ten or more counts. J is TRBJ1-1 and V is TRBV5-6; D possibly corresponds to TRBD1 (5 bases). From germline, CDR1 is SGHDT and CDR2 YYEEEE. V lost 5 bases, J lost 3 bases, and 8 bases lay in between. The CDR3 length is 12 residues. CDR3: CASSRGDTEAFF. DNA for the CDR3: TGTGCCAGCAGTAGAGGGGACACTGAAGCTTTCTTT.

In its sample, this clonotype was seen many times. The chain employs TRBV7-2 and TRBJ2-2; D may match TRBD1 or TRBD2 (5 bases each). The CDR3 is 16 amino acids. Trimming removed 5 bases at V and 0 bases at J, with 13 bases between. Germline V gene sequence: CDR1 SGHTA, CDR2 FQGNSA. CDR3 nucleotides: TGTGCCAGCAGCCCCGGGGCGCGGGCGAACACCGGGGAGCTGTTTTTT. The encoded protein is CASSPGARANTGELFF. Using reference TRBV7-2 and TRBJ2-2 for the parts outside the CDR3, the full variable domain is GAGVSQSPSNKVTEKGKDVELRCDPISGHTALYWYRQSLGQGLEFLIYFQGNSAPDKSGLPSDRFSAERTGGSVSTLTIQRTQQEDSAVYLCASSPGARANTGELFFGEGSRLTVL.

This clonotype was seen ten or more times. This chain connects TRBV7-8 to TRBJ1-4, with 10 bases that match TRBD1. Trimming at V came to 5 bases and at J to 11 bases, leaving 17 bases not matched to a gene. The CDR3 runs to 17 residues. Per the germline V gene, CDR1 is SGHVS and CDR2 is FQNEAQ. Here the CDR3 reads CASSRSTPRDRGGKLFF. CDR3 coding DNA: TGTGCCAGCAGCCGCTCCACCCCCCGGGACAGGGGTGGGAAACTGTTTTTT.

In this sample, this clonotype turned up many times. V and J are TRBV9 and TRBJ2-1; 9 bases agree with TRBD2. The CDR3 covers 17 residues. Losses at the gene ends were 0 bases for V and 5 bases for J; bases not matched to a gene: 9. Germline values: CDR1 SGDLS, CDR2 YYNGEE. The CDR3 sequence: CASSVGPAGGRDNEQFF. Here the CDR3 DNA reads TGTGCCAGCAGCGTAGGCCCAGCGGGAGGTAGGGACAATGAGCAGTTCTTC.

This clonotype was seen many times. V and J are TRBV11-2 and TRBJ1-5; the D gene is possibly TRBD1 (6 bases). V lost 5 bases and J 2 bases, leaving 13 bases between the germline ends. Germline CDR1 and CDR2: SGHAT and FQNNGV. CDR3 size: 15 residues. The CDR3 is CASSAKPGGNQPQHF. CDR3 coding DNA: TGTGCCAGCAGCGCAAAGCCAGGGGGCAATCAGCCCCAGCATTTT.

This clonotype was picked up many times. The CDR3: CSVAGTSGKQFF. The CDR3, as DNA: TGCAGCGTCGCTGGGACTAGCGGAAAGCAGTTCTTC. The V call is TRBV29-1, the J call TRBJ2-1, with TRBD2 matching over 11 bases. Germline lookup yields CDR1 SQVTM and CDR2 ANQGSEA. The CDR3 has 12 residues. Germline trimming cut 6 bases from V and 11 bases from J; bases unmatched to any gene: 6.

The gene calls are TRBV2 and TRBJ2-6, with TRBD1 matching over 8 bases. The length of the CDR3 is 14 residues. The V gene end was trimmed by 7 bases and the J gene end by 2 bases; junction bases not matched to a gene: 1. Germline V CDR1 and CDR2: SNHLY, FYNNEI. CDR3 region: CASKTGAGANVLTF. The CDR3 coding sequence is TGTGCCAGCAAGACAGGGGCTGGGGCCAACGTCCTGACTTTC.

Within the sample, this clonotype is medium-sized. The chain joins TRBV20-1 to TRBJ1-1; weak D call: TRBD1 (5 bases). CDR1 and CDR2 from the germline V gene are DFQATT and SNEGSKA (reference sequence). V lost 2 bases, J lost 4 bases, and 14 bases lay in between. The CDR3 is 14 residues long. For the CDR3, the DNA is TGCAGTGCTAGATCGGGGGGGTCGGGCACTGAAGCTTTCTTT. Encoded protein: CSARSGGSGTEAFF.

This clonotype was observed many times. The CDR3 bases are TGTGCCACCAGCAGAGATATGGAGGGTCAGCCCCAGCATTTT. It codes for CATSRDMEGQPQHF. The rearrangement uses TRBV15 and TRBJ1-5; D call uncertain. From germline, CDR1 is LNHNV and CDR2 YYDKDF (reference sequence). CDR3 length: 14 residues. The germline V and J ends were trimmed by 0 bases and 6 bases, with 9 bases remaining between them.